This TCR beta chain emerged from a study of CXCR3-negative and CXCR3-positive naive CD8 T cells. Overall study results and limits: Expression of CXCR3 was partially reduced after cryopreservation, and fresh PBMCs were used in most assays. CXCR3-positive naive cells carried more hydrophobic TRB CDR3s than CXCR3-negative naive cells did. Naive CXCR3-positive and CXCR3-negative cells shared TRBV-TRBJ usage; memory cells diverged.

The study made its TRB cDNA libraries by 5' RACE, adding UMI labels. TCRdb reanalyzed the 5' RACE reads, giving one entry per CDR3 protein sequence and no DNA. The sample has about 8,000 distinct CDR3 sequences; the top ten hold roughly 2.2%. With respect to this clonotype: As yet, its antigen is unknown.

CD45RO-CCR7+CD27+CD95- marked naive CD8+ T cells. CDR1 and CDR2 (germline): SQVTM, ANQGSEA. There are 16 residues in the CDR3. Sequences were obtained from naive CXCR3- CD8+ T cells from blood. Subset described: CD45RO-CCR7+CD27+CD95- naive CD8+ T cells lacking CXCR3 (TNR3-). This chain joins TRBV29-1 and TRBJ2-1; TCRdb's D call of TRBD1 is untestable without DNA. The TCR was taken from a human donor in good health. Some clones in this sample may be carry-over from other donors' samples. This chain's CDR3 is CSVEGLGQVSYNEQFF.